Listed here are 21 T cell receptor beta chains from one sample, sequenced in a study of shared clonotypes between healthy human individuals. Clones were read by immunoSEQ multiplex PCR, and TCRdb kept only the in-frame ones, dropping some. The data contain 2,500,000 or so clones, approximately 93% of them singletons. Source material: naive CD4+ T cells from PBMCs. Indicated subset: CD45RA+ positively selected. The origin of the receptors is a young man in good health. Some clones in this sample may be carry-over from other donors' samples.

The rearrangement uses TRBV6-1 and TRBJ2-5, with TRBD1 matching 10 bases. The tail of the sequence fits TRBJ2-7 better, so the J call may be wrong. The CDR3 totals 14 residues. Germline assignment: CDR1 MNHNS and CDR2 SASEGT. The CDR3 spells CASMDRGKSYEQYF. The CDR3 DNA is TGTGCCAGCATGGACAGGGGGAAAAGTTACGAGCAGTACTTC.

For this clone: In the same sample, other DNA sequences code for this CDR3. CDR3 sequence: CASSYLYEQYF. CDR3 in DNA: TGTGCCAGCAGTTACTTATACGAGCAGTACTTC. The V and J genes are TRBV6-5 and TRBJ2-7; D call uncertain. CDR3 length equals 11 residues. CDR1 and CDR2 (germline): MNHEY, SVGAGI. Trimming removed 1 base from V and 4 bases from J, with 2 bases in between.

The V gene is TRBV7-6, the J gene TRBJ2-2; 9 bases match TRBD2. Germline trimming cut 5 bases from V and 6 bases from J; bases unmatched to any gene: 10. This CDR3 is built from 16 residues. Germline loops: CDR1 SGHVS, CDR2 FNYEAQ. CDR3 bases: TGTGCCAGCAGCCTATTAGCGGGAGAAGTAGCCGGGGAGCTGTTTTTT. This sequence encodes CASSLLAGEVAGELFF. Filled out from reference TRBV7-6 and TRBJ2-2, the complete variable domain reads GAGVSQSPRYKVTKRGQDVALRCDPISGHVSLYWYRQALGQGPEFLTYFNYEAQQDKSGLPNDRFSAERPEGSISTLTIQRTEQRDSAMYRCASSLLAGEVAGELFFGEGSRLTVL.

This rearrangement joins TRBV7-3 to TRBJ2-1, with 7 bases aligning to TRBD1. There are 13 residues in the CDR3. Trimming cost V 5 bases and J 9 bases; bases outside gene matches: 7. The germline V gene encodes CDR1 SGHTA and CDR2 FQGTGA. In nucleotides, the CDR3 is TGTGCCAGCAGCAGTCGTACAGGGGCTGAGCAGTTCTTC. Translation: CASSSRTGAEQFF. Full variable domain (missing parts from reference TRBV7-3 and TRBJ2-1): GAGVSQTPSNKVTEKGKYVELRCDPISGHTALYWYRQSLGQGPEFLIYFQGTGAADDSGLPNDRFFAVRPEGSVSTLKIQRTERGDSAVYLCASSSRTGAEQFFGPGTRLTVL.

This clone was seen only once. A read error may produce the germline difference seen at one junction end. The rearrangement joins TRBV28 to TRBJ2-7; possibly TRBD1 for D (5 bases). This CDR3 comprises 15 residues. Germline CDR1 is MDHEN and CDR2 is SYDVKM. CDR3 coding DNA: TGTGACAGCAGTTTCATCCAGGGCCGATTGGAAGAGCAGTACTTC. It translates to CDSSFIQGRLEEQYF.

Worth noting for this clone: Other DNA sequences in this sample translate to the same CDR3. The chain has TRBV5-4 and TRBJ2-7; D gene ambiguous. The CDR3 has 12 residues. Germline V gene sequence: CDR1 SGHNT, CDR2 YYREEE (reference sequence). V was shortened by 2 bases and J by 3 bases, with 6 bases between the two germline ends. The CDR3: CASSLVGYEQYF. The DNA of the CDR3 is TGTGCCAGCAGCTTAGTAGGCTACGAGCAGTACTTC. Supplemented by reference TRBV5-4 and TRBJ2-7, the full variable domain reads ETGVTQSPTHLIKTRGQQVTLRCSSQSGHNTVSWYQQALGQGPQFIFQYYREEENGRGNFPPRFSGLQFPNYSSELNVNALELDDSALYLCASSLVGYEQYFGPGTRLTVT.

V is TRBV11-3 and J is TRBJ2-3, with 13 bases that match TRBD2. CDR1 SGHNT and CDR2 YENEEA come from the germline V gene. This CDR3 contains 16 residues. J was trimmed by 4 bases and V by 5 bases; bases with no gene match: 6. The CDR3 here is CASSPGLAGLADTQYF. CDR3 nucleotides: TGTGCCAGCAGCCCGGGACTAGCGGGACTGGCAGATACGCAGTATTTT. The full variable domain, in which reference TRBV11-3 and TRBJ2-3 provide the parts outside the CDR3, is EAGVVQSPRYKIIEKKQPVAFWCNPISGHNTLYWYLQNLGQGPELLIRYENEEAVDDSQLPKDRFSAERLKGVDSTLKIQPAELGDSAVYLCASSPGLAGLADTQYFGPGTRLTVL.

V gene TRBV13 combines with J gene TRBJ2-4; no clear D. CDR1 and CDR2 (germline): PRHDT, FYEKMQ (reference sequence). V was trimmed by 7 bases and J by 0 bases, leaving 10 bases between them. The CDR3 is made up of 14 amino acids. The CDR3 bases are TGTGCCAGCACCCAGAAGCTAGCCAAAAACATTCAGTACTTC. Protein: CASTQKLAKNIQYF. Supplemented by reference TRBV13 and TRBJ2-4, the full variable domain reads AAGVIQSPRHLIKEKRETATLKCYPIPRHDTVYWYQQGPGQDPQFLISFYEKMQSDKGSIPDRFSAQQFSDYHSELNMSSLELGDSALYFCASTQKLAKNIQYFGAGTRLSVL.

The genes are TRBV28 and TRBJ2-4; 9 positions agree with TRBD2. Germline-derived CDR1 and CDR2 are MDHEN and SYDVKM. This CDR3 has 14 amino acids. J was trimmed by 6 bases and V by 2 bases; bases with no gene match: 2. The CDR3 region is CASSLAGGINIQYF. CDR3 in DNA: TGTGCCAGCAGTTTAGCGGGAGGGATAAACATTCAGTACTTC.

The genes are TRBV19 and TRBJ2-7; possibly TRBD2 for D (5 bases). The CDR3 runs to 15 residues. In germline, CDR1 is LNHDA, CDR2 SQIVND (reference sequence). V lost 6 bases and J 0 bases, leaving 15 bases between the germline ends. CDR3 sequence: CASRYGLATSYEQYF. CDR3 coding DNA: TGTGCCAGTAGGTATGGACTGGCTACCTCCTACGAGCAGTACTTC.

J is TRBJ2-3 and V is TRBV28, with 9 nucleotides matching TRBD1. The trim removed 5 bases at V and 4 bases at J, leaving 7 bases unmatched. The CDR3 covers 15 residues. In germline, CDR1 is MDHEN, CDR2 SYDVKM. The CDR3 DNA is TGTGCCAGCAGTCCCGGGACAGGGCTCCCAGATACGCAGTATTTT. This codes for CASSPGTGLPDTQYF.

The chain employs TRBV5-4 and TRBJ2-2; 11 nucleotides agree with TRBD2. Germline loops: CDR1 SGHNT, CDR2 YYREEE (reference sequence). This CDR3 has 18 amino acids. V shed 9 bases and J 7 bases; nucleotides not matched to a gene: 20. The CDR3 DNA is TGTGCCACCCTACCAAGCCCGATTAGCGGGAGGGCCGACGGGGAGCTGTTTTTT. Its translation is CATLPSPISGRADGELFF.

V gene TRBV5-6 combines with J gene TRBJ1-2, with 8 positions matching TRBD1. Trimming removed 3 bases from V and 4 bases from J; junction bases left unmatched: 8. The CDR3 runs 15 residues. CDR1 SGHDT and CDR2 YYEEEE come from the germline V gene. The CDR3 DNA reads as TGTGCCAGCAGCTATAGGACAGGGTACCGCTATGGCTACACCTTC. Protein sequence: CASSYRTGYRYGYTF.

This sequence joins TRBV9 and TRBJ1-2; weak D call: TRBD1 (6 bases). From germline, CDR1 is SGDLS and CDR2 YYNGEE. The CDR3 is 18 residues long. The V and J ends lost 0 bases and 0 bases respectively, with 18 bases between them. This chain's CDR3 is CASSVGQGRLLANYGYTF. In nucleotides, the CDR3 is TGTGCCAGCAGCGTAGGTCAGGGGAGACTTCTAGCTAACTATGGCTACACCTTC.

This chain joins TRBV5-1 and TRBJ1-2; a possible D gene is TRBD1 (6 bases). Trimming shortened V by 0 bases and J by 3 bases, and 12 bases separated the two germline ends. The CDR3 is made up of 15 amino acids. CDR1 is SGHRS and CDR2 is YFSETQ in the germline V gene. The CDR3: CASSLGTADYYGYTF. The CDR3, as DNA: TGCGCCAGCAGCTTGGGGACAGCGGACTACTATGGCTACACCTTC.

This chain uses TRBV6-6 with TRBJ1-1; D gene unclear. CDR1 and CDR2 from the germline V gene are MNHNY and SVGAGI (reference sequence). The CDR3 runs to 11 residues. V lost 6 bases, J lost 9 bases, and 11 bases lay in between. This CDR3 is CASSPTPQAFF. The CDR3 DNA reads TGTGCCAGCAGCCCCACCCCGCAAGCTTTCTTT.

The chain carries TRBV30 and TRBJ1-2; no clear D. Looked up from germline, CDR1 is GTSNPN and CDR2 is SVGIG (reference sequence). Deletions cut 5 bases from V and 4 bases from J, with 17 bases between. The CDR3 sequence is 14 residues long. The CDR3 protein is CAWGETSLSYGYTF. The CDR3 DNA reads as TGTGCCTGGGGGGAAACAAGTCTTTCCTATGGCTACACCTTC.

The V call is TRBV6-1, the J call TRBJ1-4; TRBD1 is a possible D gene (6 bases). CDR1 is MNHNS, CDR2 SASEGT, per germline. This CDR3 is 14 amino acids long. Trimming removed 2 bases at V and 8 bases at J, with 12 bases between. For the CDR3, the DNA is TGTGCCAGCAGTGAACCCAGGGGCCGAGAAAAACTGTTTTTT. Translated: CASSEPRGREKLFF.

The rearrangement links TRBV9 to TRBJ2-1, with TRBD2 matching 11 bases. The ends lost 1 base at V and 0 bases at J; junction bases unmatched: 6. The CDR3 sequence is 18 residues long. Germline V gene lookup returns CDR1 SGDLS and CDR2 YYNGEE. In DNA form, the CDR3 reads TGTGCCAGCAGCGTATCCGGGACTAGCGGAAGCTCCTACAATGAGCAGTTCTTC. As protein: CASSVSGTSGSSYNEQFF.

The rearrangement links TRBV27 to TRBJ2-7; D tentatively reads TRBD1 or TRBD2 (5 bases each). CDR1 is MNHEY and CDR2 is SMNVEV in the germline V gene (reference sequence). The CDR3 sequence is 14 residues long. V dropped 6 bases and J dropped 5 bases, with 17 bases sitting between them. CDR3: CASRSLGEFHEQYF. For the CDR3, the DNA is TGTGCCAGCAGATCTCTGGGGGAGTTCCACGAGCAGTACTTC.

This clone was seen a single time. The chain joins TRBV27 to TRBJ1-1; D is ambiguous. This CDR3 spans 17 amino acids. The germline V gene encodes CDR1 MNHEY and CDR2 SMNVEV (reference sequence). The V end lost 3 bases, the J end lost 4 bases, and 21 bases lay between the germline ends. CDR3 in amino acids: CASSFYLPPARSTEAFF. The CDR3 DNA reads TGTGCCAGCAGTTTTTACCTCCCCCCGGCCCGTAGCACTGAAGCTTTCTTT.